This TCR beta chain was recorded in a study of response to subunit inactivated influenza vaccine. Study-wide points: Few new T cells, the authors suggested, are recruited by each seasonal influenza vaccination.

This clonotype has a single count. Its antigen is still unknown. One end of the junction fails to match germline, which may point to a read error. CDR3 length: 16 amino acids. The V gene's germline CDR1 is DFQATT and CDR2 SNEGSKA (reference sequence). TCRdb redid the calling of the RT-PCR reads with MiXCR, one entry per CDR3 protein. This sample carries hundreds of thousands of distinct CDR3 sequences, around 16% of them seen once, and the ten largest clones take about 9.9%. The chain is built from TRBV20-1 and TRBJ2-7; 7 bases agree with TRBD2. The input for sequencing was PBMCs from blood, taken roughly 12 days after vaccination. The clonotype comes from a man between 50 and 59 years old who received an inactivated influenza vaccine. CDR3: CCARDRQRESMYEQYF. In DNA form, the CDR3 reads TGCTGTGCTAGAGATCGCCAGCGGGAATCTATGTACGAGCAGTACTTC.